The 16 T cell receptor beta chains in this list originate from one sample, sequenced in a study of blood T cell repertoires in COVID-19 (dated by TCRdb to 2020 to 2022). Library method: the immunoSEQ multiplex PCR assay. TCRdb holds this immuneACCESS table with in-frame rearrangements only. Some clones are missing; in checked studies, unresolved V genes explain under half, and the rest has no known cause. The sample contains about 130,000 clones, roughly 80% of them found a single time. Together, the top ten hold approximately 9.1% of the sample. Sequencing input: PBMCs or T cells enriched from blood (not recorded which). The receptors derive from a man in his fifties or sixties who had recovered from COVID-19.

This chain links TRBV11-2 with TRBJ2-3; no definite D call. The V gene lost 5 bases and the J gene lost 6 bases, with 6 bases spanning the gap. The CDR3 has 11 amino acids. Per germline, CDR1 SGHAT and CDR2 FQNNGV. This CDR3 is CASSPRDTQYF. In nucleotides, the CDR3 is TGTGCCAGCAGCCCTCGGGATACGCAGTATTTT. Full variable domain (outside the CDR3, taken from reference TRBV11-2 and TRBJ2-3): EAGVAQSPRYKIIEKRQSVAFWCNPISGHATLYWYQQILGQGPKLLIQFQNNGVVDDSQLPKDRFSAERLKGVDSTLKIQPAKLEDSAVYLCASSPRDTQYFGPGTRLTVL.

The chain links TRBV4-3 to TRBJ2-3; weak D call: TRBD2 (6 bases). This CDR3 comprises 16 residues. Trimming shortened V by 2 bases and J by 0 bases, and 12 bases separated the two germline ends. Germline CDR1 and CDR2: LGHNA and YSLEER. Written as DNA, the CDR3 is TGCGCCAGCAGCCAAAGAGGAGGGGATAGCACAGATACGCAGTATTTT. It translates to CASSQRGGDSTDTQYF.

V is TRBV10-3 and J is TRBJ1-5; 8 nucleotides line up with TRBD1. V shed 3 bases, J shed 4 bases, and the junction held 5 bases outside the gene matches. Germline values: CDR1 ENHRY, CDR2 SYGVKD. This CDR3 has 15 residues. The CDR3 reads CAISDQDRANQPQHF. The DNA of the CDR3 is TGTGCCATCAGTGACCAGGACAGGGCTAATCAGCCCCAGCATTTT.

The genes are TRBV11-2 and TRBJ1-3, with TRBD1 as a possible D gene (5 bases). Trimming removed 0 bases at V and 1 base at J, with 13 bases between. The CDR3 runs 17 residues. Germline V gene sequence: CDR1 SGHAT, CDR2 FQNNGV. In DNA form, the CDR3 reads TGTGCCAGCAGCTTAGAAGGGCGCAGGGCTTCTGGAAACACCATATATTTT. It is translated as CASSLEGRRASGNTIYF.

This chain uses TRBV12-3 or TRBV12-4 with TRBJ1-2; weak D call: TRBD1 (5 bases). V was clipped by 6 bases and J by 4 bases, with 12 bases between them. This CDR3 contains 13 residues. Here the CDR3 DNA reads TGTGCCAGCAGCATAGGACACGGCTATGGCTACACCTTC. Translating it yields CASSIGHGYGYTF.

For this clone: Other DNA sequences in this sample translate to the same CDR3. The rearrangement uses TRBV3-1 (or the pseudogene TRBV3-2) and TRBJ1-5, with TRBD1 as a possible D gene (6 bases). This CDR3 region has 12 residues. Germline CDR1 is LGHDT and CDR2 is YNNKEL (reference sequence). The V and J ends lost 2 bases and 7 bases respectively, with 6 bases between them. In DNA, the CDR3 is TGTGCCAGCAGCCAACAGGGGCAGCCCCAGCATTTT. Translating it yields CASSQQGQPQHF.

V and J are TRBV6-5 and TRBJ2-5, with a tentative D call TRBD2 (5 bases). CDR3 length: 13 residues. V dropped 2 bases and J dropped 4 bases, with 8 bases sitting between them. Germline V CDR1 and CDR2: MNHEY, SVGAGI. CDR3 nucleotide sequence: TGTGCCAGCAGTTACGAGGGCGGAGAGACCCAGTACTTC. This encodes CASSYEGGETQYF.

The chain joins TRBV6-5 to TRBJ1-6, with D tentatively TRBD1 (6 bases). V gave up 0 bases and J gave up 8 bases, with 11 bases separating them. This CDR3 has 15 residues. Germline V gene lookup returns CDR1 MNHEY and CDR2 SVGAGI. In DNA form, the CDR3 reads TGTGCCAGCAGTTACTCGGACAGCGGGGATTCACCCCTCCACTTT. Its translation is CASSYSDSGDSPLHF.

This clone was recorded only once. The rearrangement uses TRBV7-2 and TRBJ1-2; TRBD1 might be the D (5 bases). CDR1 and CDR2 from the germline V gene are SGHTA and FQGNSA. The CDR3 contains 14 residues. Trimming left V 3 bases short and J 0 bases short, with 8 bases between. The CDR3 nucleotides read TGTGCCAGCAGCTTTGGGGCTTCTAACTATGGCTACACCTTC. This gives the protein CASSFGASNYGYTF.

The table lists this clone with a few counts. The chain employs TRBV2 and TRBJ2-3; the match to TRBD2 covers 10 bases. V gave up 9 bases and J gave up 6 bases; unmatched junction bases: 9. The CDR3 is 14 amino acids. Germline CDR1 is SNHLY and CDR2 is FYNNEI. CDR3 residues: CASEKRGGGDTQYF. In nucleotides, the CDR3 is TGTGCCAGTGAAAAGCGGGGGGGAGGCGATACGCAGTATTTT.

V gene TRBV6-5 combines with J gene TRBJ2-7, with 13 positions matching TRBD2. CDR1 MNHEY and CDR2 SVGAGI come from the germline V gene. The CDR3 sequence is 12 residues long. J gave up 12 bases and V 6 bases, and 5 bases lay outside the gene matches. The CDR3 protein is CASSTLAGGLYF. For the CDR3, the DNA is TGTGCCAGCAGCACACTAGCGGGGGGGCTGTACTTC.

For this clone: Other DNA sequences from this sample encode an identical CDR3 as well. The chain links TRBV5-1 to TRBJ1-1; possibly TRBD1 for D (6 bases). Trimming left V 3 bases short and J 1 base short, with 7 bases between. CDR3 length equals 13 residues. The germline V gene has CDR1 SGHRS and CDR2 YFSETQ. Here the CDR3 reads CASSSQGNTEAFF. The CDR3, as DNA: TGCGCCAGCAGCTCACAGGGGAACACTGAAGCTTTCTTT.

The chain carries TRBV20-1 and TRBJ2-7; 10 nucleotides match TRBD2. V lost 3 bases and J lost 3; bases outside the gene matches: 5. The CDR3 is 14 amino acids. Per the germline V gene, CDR1 is DFQATT and CDR2 is SNEGSKA (reference sequence). The CDR3, as DNA: TGCAGTGCTAGTACTCTAGCGGGGGTCTACGAGCAGTACTTC. Its protein product is CSASTLAGVYEQYF.

The chain recombines TRBV19 with TRBJ1-1, with a weak D call TRBD1 (5 bases). This CDR3 region has 14 residues. V was clipped by 4 bases and J by 1 base, with 10 bases between them. The germline V gene encodes CDR1 LNHDA and CDR2 SQIVND (reference sequence). The CDR3 reads CASSTDSRNTEAFF. CDR3 DNA: TGTGCCAGTAGTACTGACAGTCGGAACACTGAAGCTTTCTTT.

This chain links TRBV5-1 with TRBJ1-4; TRBD1 matches 9 bases. Germline CDR1 reads SGHRS; CDR2 reads YFSETQ. With 1 base clipped from V and 9 bases from J, the junction kept 10 bases outside the gene matches. The CDR3 consists of 16 residues. The CDR3 here is CASSLTGTGSQQKLFF. CDR3 nucleotide sequence: TGCGCCAGCAGCTTGACCGGGACAGGGTCCCAACAAAAACTGTTTTTT. The full variable domain, with the rest looked up from reference TRBV5-1 and TRBJ1-4, is KAGVTQTPRYLIKTRGQQVTLSCSPISGHRSVSWYQQTPGQGLQFLFEYFSETQRNKGNFPGRFSGRQFSNSRSEMNVSTLELGDSALYLCASSLTGTGSQQKLFFGSGTQLSVL.

The chain links TRBV7-2 to TRBJ2-3, with 8 bases aligning to TRBD2. Germline-derived CDR1 and CDR2 are SGHTA and FQGNSA. This CDR3 region has 15 residues. V shed 8 bases, J shed 2 bases, and the junction held 9 bases outside the gene matches. CDR3 loop: CASFRAGAITDTQYF. The CDR3 DNA is TGTGCCAGCTTCCGAGCGGGGGCGATCACAGATACGCAGTATTTT.